What follows is one TCR beta chain and its context. The antigen remains unidentified. This entry comes from a study of T cells after yellow fever vaccination. For the study at large: Researchers used SMART-Seq v4 Ultra Low Input to prepare fractions that had low cell numbers.

5'RACE template switching produced TCR cDNA carrying a universal primer site and UMIs. TCRdb re-called the 5' RACE reads with MiXCR, one entry per CDR3 protein. The sample records some 560,000 distinct CDR3 sequences, roughly 19% being singletons. Study-wide results and limits: The secondary response peaked faster, at day 5 versus 15, but was weaker. Primary-vaccination clones mostly resurfaced post-booster (just under 98% CD4, 75% to 90% CD8).

This sequence originates from a young man who received the YFV17D yellow fever vaccine. Sequencing used PBMCs, obtained 15 days after the yellow fever booster vaccination.

The CDR3 DNA sequence: TGTGCCAGCAGCCAAGGACAGGGAAGGCGAGAGACCCAGTACTTC. It codes for CASSQGQGRRETQYF. The rearrangement uses TRBV4-2 and TRBJ2-5; 7 positions agree with TRBD1. V shed 1 base and J 4 bases; nucleotides not matched to a gene: 6. Per the germline V gene, CDR1 is LGHNA and CDR2 is YNFKEQ. This CDR3 contains 15 residues.